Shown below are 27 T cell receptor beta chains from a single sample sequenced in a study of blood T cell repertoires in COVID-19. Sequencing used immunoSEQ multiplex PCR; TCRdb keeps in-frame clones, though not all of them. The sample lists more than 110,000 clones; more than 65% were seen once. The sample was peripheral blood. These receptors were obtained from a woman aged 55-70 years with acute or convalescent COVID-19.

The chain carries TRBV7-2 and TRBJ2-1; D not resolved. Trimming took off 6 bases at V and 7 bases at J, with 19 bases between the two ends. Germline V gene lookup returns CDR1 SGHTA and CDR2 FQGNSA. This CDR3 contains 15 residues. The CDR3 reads CASRAPEPPRNEQFF. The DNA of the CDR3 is TGTGCCAGCAGAGCACCGGAGCCCCCCCGGAATGAGCAGTTCTTC.

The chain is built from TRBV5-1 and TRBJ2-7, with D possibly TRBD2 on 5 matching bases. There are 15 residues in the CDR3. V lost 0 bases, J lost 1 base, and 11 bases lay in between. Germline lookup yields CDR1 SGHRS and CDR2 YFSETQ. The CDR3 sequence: CASSLGASSSYEQYF. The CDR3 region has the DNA TGCGCCAGCAGCTTGGGTGCTAGCAGTTCCTACGAGCAGTACTTC.

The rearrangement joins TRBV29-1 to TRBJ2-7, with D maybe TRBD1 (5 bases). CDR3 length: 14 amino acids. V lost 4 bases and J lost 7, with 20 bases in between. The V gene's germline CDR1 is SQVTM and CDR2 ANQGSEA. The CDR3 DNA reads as TGCAGCGTTGGGCTGGCCTCGGACATCCGAGAGCAGTACTTC. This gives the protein CSVGLASDIREQYF.

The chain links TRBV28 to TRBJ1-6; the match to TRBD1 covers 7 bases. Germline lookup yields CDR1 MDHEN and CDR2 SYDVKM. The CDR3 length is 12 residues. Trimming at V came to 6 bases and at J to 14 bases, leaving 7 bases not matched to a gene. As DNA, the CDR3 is TGTGCCAGCAGCGAGACAGGGTCCACCCTCCACTTT. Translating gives CASSETGSTLHF.

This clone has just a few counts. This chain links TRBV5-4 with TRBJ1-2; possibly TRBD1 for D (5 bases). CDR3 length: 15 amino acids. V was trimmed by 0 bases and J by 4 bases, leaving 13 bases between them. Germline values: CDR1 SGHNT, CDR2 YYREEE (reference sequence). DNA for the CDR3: TGTGCCAGCAGCTTGGACGGGGGGAACATCTATGGCTACACCTTC. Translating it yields CASSLDGGNIYGYTF. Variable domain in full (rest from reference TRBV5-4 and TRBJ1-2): ETGVTQSPTHLIKTRGQQVTLRCSSQSGHNTVSWYQQALGQGPQFIFQYYREEENGRGNFPPRFSGLQFPNYSSELNVNALELDDSALYLCASSLDGGNIYGYTFGSGTRLTVV.

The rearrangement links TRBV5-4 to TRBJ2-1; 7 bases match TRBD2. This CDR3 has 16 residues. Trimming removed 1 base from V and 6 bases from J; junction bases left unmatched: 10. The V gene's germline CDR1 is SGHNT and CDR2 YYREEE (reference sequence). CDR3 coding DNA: TGTGCCAGCAGCTTGTTCGGACCTAGCGGCCTCAATGAGCAGTTCTTC. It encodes CASSLFGPSGLNEQFF.

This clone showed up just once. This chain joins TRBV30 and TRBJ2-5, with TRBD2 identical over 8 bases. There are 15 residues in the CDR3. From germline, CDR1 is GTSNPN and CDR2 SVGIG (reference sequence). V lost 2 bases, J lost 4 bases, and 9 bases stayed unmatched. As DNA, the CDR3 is TGTGCCTGGAGTCTCCCCGGGGGGGTGGGAGAGACCCAGTACTTC. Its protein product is CAWSLPGGVGETQYF.

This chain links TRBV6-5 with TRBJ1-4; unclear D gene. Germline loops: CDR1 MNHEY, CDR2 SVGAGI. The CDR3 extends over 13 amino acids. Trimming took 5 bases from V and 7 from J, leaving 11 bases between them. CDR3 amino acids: CASSREWGEKLFF. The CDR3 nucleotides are TGTGCCAGCAGTAGGGAGTGGGGTGAAAAACTGTTTTTT.

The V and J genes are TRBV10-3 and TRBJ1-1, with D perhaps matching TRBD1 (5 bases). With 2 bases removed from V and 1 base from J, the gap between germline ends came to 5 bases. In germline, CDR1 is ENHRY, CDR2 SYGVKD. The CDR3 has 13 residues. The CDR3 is CAISEGANTEAFF. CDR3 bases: TGTGCCATCAGTGAGGGGGCGAACACTGAAGCTTTCTTT.

This CDR3 reads CASSGGQGHLSYNEQFF. Written as DNA, the CDR3 is TGTGCCAGCAGCGGCGGACAGGGCCATTTGTCCTACAATGAGCAGTTCTTC. V gene TRBV9 combines with J gene TRBJ2-1, with TRBD1 identical over 8 bases. The V and J ends lost 3 bases and 1 base, in that order; junction bases with no gene match: 9. The CDR3 spans 17 residues. CDR1 is SGDLS, CDR2 YYNGEE, per germline.

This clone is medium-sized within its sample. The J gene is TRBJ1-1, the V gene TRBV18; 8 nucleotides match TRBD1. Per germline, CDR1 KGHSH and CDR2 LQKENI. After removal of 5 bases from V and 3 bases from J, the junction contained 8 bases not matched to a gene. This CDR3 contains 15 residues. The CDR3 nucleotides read TGTGCCAGCTCAGAAAGACAGGGGAGGGACACTGAAGCTTTCTTT. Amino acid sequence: CASSERQGRDTEAFF.

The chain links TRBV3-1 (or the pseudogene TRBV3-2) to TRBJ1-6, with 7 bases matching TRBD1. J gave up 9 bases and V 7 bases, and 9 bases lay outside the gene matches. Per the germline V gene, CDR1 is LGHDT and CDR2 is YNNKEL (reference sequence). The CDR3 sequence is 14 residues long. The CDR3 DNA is TGTGCCAGCACCTCTAGGGGGCCAGGTTCACCCCTCCACTTT. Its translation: CASTSRGPGSPLHF.

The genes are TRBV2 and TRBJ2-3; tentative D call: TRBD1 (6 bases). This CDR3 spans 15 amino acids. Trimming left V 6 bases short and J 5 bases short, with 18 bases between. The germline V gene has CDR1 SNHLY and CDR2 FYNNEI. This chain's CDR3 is CASRPYRVRGDTQYF. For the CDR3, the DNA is TGTGCCAGCAGGCCCTACAGGGTCCGGGGAGATACGCAGTATTTT.

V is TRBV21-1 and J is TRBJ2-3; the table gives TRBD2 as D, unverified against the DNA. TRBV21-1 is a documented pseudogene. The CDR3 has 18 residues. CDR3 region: CASSPPLVGGYSTDTQYF. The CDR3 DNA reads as TGTGCCAGCAGCCCTCCCCTAGTAGGAGGGTACAGTACAGATACGCAGTATTTT.

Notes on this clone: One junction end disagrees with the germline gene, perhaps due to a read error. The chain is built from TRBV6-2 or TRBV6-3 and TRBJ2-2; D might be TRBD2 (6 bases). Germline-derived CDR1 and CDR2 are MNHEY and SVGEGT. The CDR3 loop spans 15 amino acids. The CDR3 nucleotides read TGTGCCGGCAGTGGAGGGCCTCCTAACACCGGGGAGCTGTTTTTT. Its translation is CAGSGGPPNTGELFF.

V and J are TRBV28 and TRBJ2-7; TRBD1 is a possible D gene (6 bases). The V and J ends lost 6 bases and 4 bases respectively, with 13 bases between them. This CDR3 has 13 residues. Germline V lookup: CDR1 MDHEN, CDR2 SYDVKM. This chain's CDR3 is CASSQDRWYEQYF. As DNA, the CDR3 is TGTGCCAGCAGCCAAGACAGGTGGTACGAGCAGTACTTC.

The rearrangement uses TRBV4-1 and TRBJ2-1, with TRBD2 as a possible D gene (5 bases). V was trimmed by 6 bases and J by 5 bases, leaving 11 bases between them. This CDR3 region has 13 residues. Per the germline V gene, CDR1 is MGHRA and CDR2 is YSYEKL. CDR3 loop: CASRRTGDNEQFF. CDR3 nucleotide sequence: TGCGCCAGCAGGCGGACCGGGGACAATGAGCAGTTCTTC.

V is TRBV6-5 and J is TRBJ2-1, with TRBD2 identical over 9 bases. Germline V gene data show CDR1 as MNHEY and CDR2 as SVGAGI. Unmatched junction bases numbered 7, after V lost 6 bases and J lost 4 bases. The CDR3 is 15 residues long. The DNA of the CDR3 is TGTGCCAGCAGACAACTAGCGGGCGAGTACAATGAGCAGTTCTTC. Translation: CASRQLAGEYNEQFF.

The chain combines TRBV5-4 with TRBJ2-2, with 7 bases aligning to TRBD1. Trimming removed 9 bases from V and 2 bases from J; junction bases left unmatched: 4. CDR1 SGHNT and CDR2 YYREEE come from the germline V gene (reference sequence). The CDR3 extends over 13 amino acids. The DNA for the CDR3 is TGTGCCAACCGGGACAGAAACACCGGGGAGCTGTTTTTT. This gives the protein CANRDRNTGELFF.

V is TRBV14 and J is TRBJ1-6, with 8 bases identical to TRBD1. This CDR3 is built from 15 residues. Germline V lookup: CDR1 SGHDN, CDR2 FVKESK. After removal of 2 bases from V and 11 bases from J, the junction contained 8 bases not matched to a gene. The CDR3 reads CASSQSGTGRTPLHF. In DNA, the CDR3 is TGTGCCAGCAGCCAATCCGGGACAGGAAGAACACCCCTCCACTTT.

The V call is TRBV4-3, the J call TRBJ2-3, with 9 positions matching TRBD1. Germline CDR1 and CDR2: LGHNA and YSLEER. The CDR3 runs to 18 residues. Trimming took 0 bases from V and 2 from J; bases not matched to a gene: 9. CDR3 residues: CASSQDLGGQGLTDTQYF. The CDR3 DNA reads TGCGCCAGCAGCCAAGATTTAGGGGGACAGGGTCTCACAGATACGCAGTATTTT.

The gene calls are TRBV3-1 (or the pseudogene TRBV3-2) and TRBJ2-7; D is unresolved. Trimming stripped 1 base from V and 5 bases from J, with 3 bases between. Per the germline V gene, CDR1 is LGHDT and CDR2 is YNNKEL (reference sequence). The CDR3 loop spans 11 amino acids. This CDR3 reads CASSQAHEQYF. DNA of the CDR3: TGTGCCAGCAGCCAAGCTCACGAGCAGTACTTC.

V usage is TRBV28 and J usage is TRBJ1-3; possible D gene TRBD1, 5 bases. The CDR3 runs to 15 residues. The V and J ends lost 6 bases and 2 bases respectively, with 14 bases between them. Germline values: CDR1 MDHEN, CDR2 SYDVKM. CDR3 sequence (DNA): TGTGCCAGCAGCTTACAGGAAGACCCTGGAAACACCATATATTTT. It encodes CASSLQEDPGNTIYF.

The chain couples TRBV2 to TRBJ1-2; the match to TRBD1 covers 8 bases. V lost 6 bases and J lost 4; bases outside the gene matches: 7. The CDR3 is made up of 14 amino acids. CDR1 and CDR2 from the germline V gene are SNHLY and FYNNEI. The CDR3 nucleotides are TGTGCCAGCAGCGATTCAACAGGGGGCTATGGCTACACCTTC. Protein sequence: CASSDSTGGYGYTF.

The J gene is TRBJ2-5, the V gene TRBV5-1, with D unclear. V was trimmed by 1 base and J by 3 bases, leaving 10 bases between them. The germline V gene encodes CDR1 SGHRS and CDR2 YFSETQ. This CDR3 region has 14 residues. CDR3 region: CASSLRSTEETQYF. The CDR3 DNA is TGCGCCAGCAGCTTGAGGAGTACCGAAGAGACCCAGTACTTC.

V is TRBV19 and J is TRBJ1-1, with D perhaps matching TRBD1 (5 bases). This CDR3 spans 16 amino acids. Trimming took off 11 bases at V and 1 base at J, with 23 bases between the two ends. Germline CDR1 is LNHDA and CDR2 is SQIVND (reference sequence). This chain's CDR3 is CASAPTAPFSNTEAFF. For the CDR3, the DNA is TGTGCCTCGGCTCCGACAGCACCTTTTTCGAACACTGAAGCTTTCTTT.

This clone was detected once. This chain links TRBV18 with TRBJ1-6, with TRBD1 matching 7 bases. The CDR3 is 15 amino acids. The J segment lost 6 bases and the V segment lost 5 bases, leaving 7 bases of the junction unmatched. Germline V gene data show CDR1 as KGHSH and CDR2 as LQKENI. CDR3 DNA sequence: TGTGCCAGCTCAGAACAGGGGAACTCTAATTCACCCCTCCACTTT. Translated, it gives CASSEQGNSNSPLHF.